This T cell receptor beta chain was captured by sequencing in a study of Ad26.COV2.S vaccination and SARS-CoV-2 variants. Per the germline V gene, CDR1 is SGHTA and CDR2 is FQGNSA. The CDR3 extends over 15 amino acids. V lost 4 bases to trimming and J lost 3 bases; unmatched junction nucleotides: 3. Here immunoSEQ multiplex PCR was the method, and the copy in TCRdb shows in-frame clones only, minus some. The sample lists over 90,000 clones, roughly 75% seen once, with 15% to 20% in the top ten. The source material was peripheral blood, sampled after recovery from COVID-19. V usage is TRBV7-2 and J usage is TRBJ2-1, with TRBD1 identical over 10 bases. This TCR derives from a human donor who had recovered from COVID-19. CDR3 sequence: CASSWGQGNYNEQFF. The CDR3 DNA is TGTGCCAGCAGCTGGGGACAGGGGAACTACAATGAGCAGTTCTTC.